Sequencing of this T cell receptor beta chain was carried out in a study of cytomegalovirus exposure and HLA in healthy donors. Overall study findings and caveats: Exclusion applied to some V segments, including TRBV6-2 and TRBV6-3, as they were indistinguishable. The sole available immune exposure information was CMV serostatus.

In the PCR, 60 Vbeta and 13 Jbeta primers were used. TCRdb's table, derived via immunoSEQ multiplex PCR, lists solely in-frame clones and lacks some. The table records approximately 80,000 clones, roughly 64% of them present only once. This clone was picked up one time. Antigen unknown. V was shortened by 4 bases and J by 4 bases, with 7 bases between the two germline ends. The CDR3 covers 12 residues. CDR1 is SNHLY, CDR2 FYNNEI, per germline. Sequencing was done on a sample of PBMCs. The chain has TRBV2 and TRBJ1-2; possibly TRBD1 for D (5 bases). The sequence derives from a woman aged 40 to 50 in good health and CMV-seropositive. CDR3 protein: CASSGQRYGYTF. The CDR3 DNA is TGTGCCAGCAGTGGACAGCGCTATGGCTACACCTTC.